The 16 T cell receptor beta chains reported below all come from one sample, sequenced in a study of regulatory T cells in long-lasting Graves disease. Library construction for TCR beta used iRepertoire HTBI primers and Arm-PCR of CDR3 regions. TCRdb recomputed calls from the multiplex PCR reads with MiXCR, one row per CDR3 protein. Here the sample spans 450,000 to 650,000 distinct CDR3 sequences, approximately 16% being singletons. Regarding time point: newly diagnosed GD, antithyroid drugs for less than 3 months. TCR sequences were obtained from RNA taken from PBMCs. The sample was also linked to a second study, of T cells in Graves' hyperthyroidism and ophthalmopathy.

The input for sequencing was peripheral blood mononuclear cells (PBMCs), taken at new diagnosis, from a patient treated with antithyroid drugs. All receptors come from a woman aged 40-60 years with Graves disease.

This clonotype has at least ten counts. The DNA of the CDR3 is TGTGCCAGCAGCTCCGGACAGACGAACACTGAAGCTTTCTTT. Translation gives CASSSGQTNTEAFF. The chain couples TRBV7-9 to TRBJ1-1; D is perhaps TRBD1 (6 bases). This CDR3 has 14 residues. The germline gives CDR1 SEHNR, CDR2 FQNEAQ (reference sequence). Trimming cost V 4 bases and J 1 base, with 10 bases left between them.

This clonotype was recorded a few times. The chain combines TRBV7-9 with TRBJ2-1; 10 bases match TRBD2. Germline V gives CDR1 SEHNR, CDR2 FQNEAQ (reference sequence). Trimming at V came to 4 bases and at J to 2 bases, leaving 11 bases not matched to a gene. The CDR3 loop spans 18 amino acids. DNA for the CDR3: TGTGCCAGCAGCTCCCTAAGCGGAAGCGGGGGGGCCTACAATGAGCAGTTCTTC. This translates into CASSSLSGSGGAYNEQFF.

In this sample, this clonotype turned up many times. The chain recombines TRBV7-6 with TRBJ2-2; D is unresolved. The CDR3 is made up of 14 amino acids. Germline V gene sequence: CDR1 SGHVS, CDR2 FNYEAQ. V lost 4 bases and J 3 bases, leaving 9 bases between the germline ends. CDR3 loop: CASSWNRDTGELFF. The CDR3 coding sequence is TGTGCCAGCAGCTGGAACAGAGACACCGGGGAGCTGTTTTTT.

This clonotype was seen only a few times. The chain is built from TRBV13 and TRBJ2-3; 8 nucleotides line up with TRBD1. CDR3 length: 16 amino acids. Unmatched junction bases numbered 9, after V lost 4 bases and J lost 3 bases. CDR1 and CDR2 (germline): PRHDT, FYEKMQ (reference sequence). CDR3 sequence reads: CASSSTHRGETDTQYF. CDR3 DNA sequence: TGTGCCAGCAGCTCGACCCACAGGGGGGAGACAGATACGCAGTATTTT.

Ten or more counts support this clonotype. V and J are TRBV29-1 and TRBJ1-1; D gene uncertain. CDR3 length: 11 residues. Trimming took 2 bases from V and 4 from J, leaving 5 bases between them. Germline V gives CDR1 SQVTM, CDR2 ANQGSEA. CDR3 DNA sequence: TGCAGCGTTGAAATGGGCACTGAAGCTTTCTTT. This translates into CSVEMGTEAFF.

This clonotype was seen at least ten times. The V gene is TRBV28, the J gene TRBJ2-4; D gene ambiguous. The CDR3 has 11 residues. V was cut by 6 bases and J by 4 bases, with 4 bases left in between. Germline V gene data show CDR1 as MDHEN and CDR2 as SYDVKM. The CDR3 protein is CASSPKNIQYF. In nucleotides, the CDR3 is TGTGCCAGCAGCCCTAAAAACATTCAGTACTTC.

This clonotype came up many times. The rearrangement uses TRBV2 and TRBJ2-1; 8 positions match TRBD2. The CDR3 is 16 amino acids. CDR1 and CDR2 (germline): SNHLY, FYNNEI. V lost 2 bases and J lost 4; bases outside the gene matches: 7. CDR3 residues: CASSEWGLGEYNEQFF. The CDR3 DNA reads as TGTGCCAGCAGTGAATGGGGACTAGGGGAATACAATGAGCAGTTCTTC.

The J gene is TRBJ1-2, the V gene TRBV3-1; D perhaps matches TRBD1 (5 bases). Trimming took 3 bases from V and 7 from J, leaving 9 bases between them. The germline V gene encodes CDR1 LGHDT and CDR2 YNNKEL (reference sequence). This CDR3 spans 12 amino acids. CDR3 bases: TGTGCCAGCAGCCAGCCCGGGGGTGGCTACACCTTC. Protein: CASSQPGGGYTF.

This clonotype was found many times. V is TRBV28 and J is TRBJ1-5; D is uncertain. The CDR3 covers 15 residues. Germline V gene sequence: CDR1 MDHEN, CDR2 SYDVKM. The V and J ends lost 3 bases and 2 bases respectively, with 11 bases between them. CDR3 in DNA: TGTGCCAGCAGTTTGCAGGAGGGCCGCAATCAGCCCCAGCATTTT. Its protein product is CASSLQEGRNQPQHF.

This clonotype was seen a few times. This rearrangement joins TRBV4-1 to TRBJ1-6; tentatively, D is TRBD1 (5 bases). The V and J ends lost 0 bases and 7 bases respectively, with 10 bases between them. The length of the CDR3 is 15 residues. Per the germline V gene, CDR1 is MGHRA and CDR2 is YSYEKL. The CDR3 DNA is TGCGCCAGCAGCCAAGAGGCCAGGGAAAATTCACCCCTCCACTTT. Translation gives CASSQEARENSPLHF.

A few counts support this clonotype. V usage is TRBV10-1 and J usage is TRBJ1-1, with no clear D. The CDR3 consists of 13 residues. The germline V gene encodes CDR1 WNHNN and CDR2 SYGVQD (reference sequence). V was pared by 8 bases and J by 4 bases, with 14 bases between. The DNA for the CDR3 is TGCGCCAGCCAGCGGGGAAGAAGCACTGAAGCTTTCTTT. Its protein is CASQRGRSTEAFF.

This clonotype occurred many times. A junction boundary mismatches the germline segment, possibly from a read error. The V call is TRBV7-9, the J call TRBJ1-1; D gene uncertain. CDR1 and CDR2 from the germline V gene are SEHNR and FQNEAQ (reference sequence). CDR3 size: 14 residues. The CDR3 nucleotides read TGTGCCAGCAGCTTGACCCGCACCGTGCCTGAACCTTTCTTT. Its protein is CASSLTRTVPEPFF.

V is TRBV9 and J is TRBJ2-2, with D possibly matching TRBD2 (5 bases). V was clipped by 4 bases and J by 4 bases, with 17 bases between them. The germline V gene has CDR1 SGDLS and CDR2 YYNGEE. The CDR3 runs 16 residues. The CDR3, as DNA: TGTGCCAGCAGCTTAGGACTTCCTCTAGGCACCGGGGAGCTGTTTTTT. Protein product: CASSLGLPLGTGELFF.

This clonotype has just a few counts. This sequence is one base from a far larger clone and is likely a read error. J is TRBJ2-7 and V is TRBV2; 11 nucleotides match TRBD2. Germline V CDR1 and CDR2: SNHLY, FYNNEI. V lost 7 bases to trimming and J lost 7 bases; unmatched junction nucleotides: 9. There are 14 residues in the CDR3. CDR3 amino acids: CASKRLAGPNEQYF. DNA for the CDR3: TGTGCCAGCAAAAGACTAGCGGGGCCCAATGAGCAGTACTTC.

The V call is TRBV4-1, the J call TRBJ2-1, with 8 bases matching TRBD1. V was clipped by 1 base and J by 9 bases; unmatched bases: 8. CDR1 and CDR2 from the germline V gene are MGHRA and YSYEKL. This CDR3 spans 15 amino acids. The CDR3 nucleotides read TGCGCCAGCAGCCAAGTCTGGCCACAGGGGGGTGAGCAGTTCTTC. It yields the protein CASSQVWPQGGEQFF.

In this sample, this clonotype turned up many times. This sequence joins TRBV6-1 and TRBJ2-5; either TRBD1 or TRBD2 may fit D (5 bases each). This CDR3 is 14 amino acids long. CDR1 is MNHNS, CDR2 SASEGT, per germline. Trimming removed 6 bases at V and 6 bases at J, with 17 bases between. The CDR3 coding sequence is TGTGCCAGCAGGACCTACGGGGCTGGAAAGACCCAGTACTTC. Translating gives CASRTYGAGKTQYF.